This T cell receptor (beta chain) was identified during a study of PD-1 blockade in classical Hodgkin lymphoma. Time point given: newly diagnosed, previously untreated cHL patient sample. Investigators turned to newly diagnosed, untreated classical Hodgkin lymphoma PBMCs for comparison. CDR1 and CDR2 (germline): KGHSH, LQKENI. The CDR3 covers 15 residues. V was clipped by 3 bases and J by 6 bases, with 16 bases between them. Whole-study findings and limits: Whatever underlies the repertoire differences (possibly disease activity or prior therapy) remains undefined.

On this clone: The antigen remains undetermined.

This table comes from immunoSEQ multiplex PCR, and its TCRdb copy is limited to in-frame clones, with some not included. The sample records about 33,000 clones, roughly 94% being singletons. V and J are TRBV18 and TRBJ2-3; D remains unclear. This TCR was recovered from a human donor with classical Hodgkin lymphoma. The specimen was peripheral blood mononuclear cells (PBMCs). CDR3 amino acids: CASSPPVARADTQYF. For the CDR3, the DNA is TGTGCCAGCTCACCCCCGGTAGCCCGCGCGGATACGCAGTATTTT.